These T cell receptor beta chains were read from a single sample in a study of blood T cell repertoires in COVID-19. Measured with immunoSEQ multiplex PCR; TCRdb has only the in-frame clones, and not every one. The repertoire has about 20,000 clones, 75% to 85% of them found once; the top ten carry approximately 60%. Sample: peripheral blood. These receptors all come from a man older than 75 with acute or convalescent COVID-19. Each CDR3 is given without its conserved first and last residue. The D gene is left open where the match is weak.

d_call	v_call	j_call	cdr3_aa
TRBD1	TRBV30	TRBJ1-2	AGRTGVAGIVYGYT
TRBD1	TRBV9	TRBJ1-1	ASSVFDRGTEAF
-	TRBV6-1	TRBJ2-3	ASSDPAGNTDTQY
TRBD1	TRBV5-6	TRBJ1-1	ASSLDLDRAFDTEAF
-	TRBV6-5	TRBJ2-2	ASNFKTGTGELF
-	TRBV5-1	TRBJ1-5	ASSPGGAGQPQH
-	TRBV5-1	TRBJ1-6	ASSLALDRSYNSPLH
TRBD1	TRBV4-1	TRBJ1-2	ASSQDSSGGDYGYT
TRBD1	TRBV27	TRBJ1-2	ASKLGGQGAVTGYGYT
TRBD1	TRBV11-2	TRBJ1-5	ASSSLTGVNQPQH